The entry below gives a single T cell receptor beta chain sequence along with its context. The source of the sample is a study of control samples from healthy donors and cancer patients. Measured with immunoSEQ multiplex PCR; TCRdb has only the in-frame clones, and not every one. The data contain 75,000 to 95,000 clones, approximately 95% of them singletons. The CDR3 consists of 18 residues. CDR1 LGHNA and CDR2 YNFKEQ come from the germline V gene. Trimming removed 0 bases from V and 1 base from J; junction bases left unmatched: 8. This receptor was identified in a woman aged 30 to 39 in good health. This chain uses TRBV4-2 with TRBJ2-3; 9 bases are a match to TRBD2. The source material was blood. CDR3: CASSQDGGRLAGTDTQYF. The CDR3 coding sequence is TGTGCCAGCAGCCAAGATGGGGGGAGACTAGCGGGCACAGATACGCAGTATTTT.